The next 19 T cell receptor beta chains were all read from a single sample in a study of cytomegalovirus exposure and HLA in healthy donors. 60 Vbeta and 13 Jbeta primers were used in PCR. The assay was immunoSEQ multiplex PCR, and TCRdb's table has in-frame clones only and misses some. Seen here are around 200,000 clones, around three quarters observed once, and the top ten hold under 0.8%. The specimen sequenced was PBMCs. These receptors all stem from a boy between 10 and 17 years old in good health and CMV-seronegative.

This clone was detected only once. The chain has TRBV5-1 and TRBJ2-1, with TRBD1 as a possible D gene (6 bases). This CDR3 is 15 amino acids long. V was shortened by 4 bases and J by 3 bases, with 14 bases between the two germline ends. The V gene's germline CDR1 is SGHRS and CDR2 YFSETQ. The CDR3 is CASSRAGVNYNEQFF. In DNA, the CDR3 is TGCGCCAGCAGCAGAGCAGGGGTTAACTACAATGAGCAGTTCTTC.

The chain carries TRBV29-1 and TRBJ2-4, with 12 bases aligning to TRBD1. This CDR3 is built from 19 residues. V lost 1 base, J lost 1 base, and 11 bases stayed unmatched. Germline CDR1 SQVTM, CDR2 ANQGSEA. In DNA, the CDR3 is TGCAGCGTTGAAGGCCGGGGACAGGGGGCGGAGGTGGCCAAAAACATTCAGTACTTC. Translation: CSVEGRGQGAEVAKNIQYF.

This sequence joins TRBV5-4 and TRBJ1-5; maybe TRBD1 (6 bases). CDR3 length equals 14 residues. Trimming pared 3 bases from V and 7 bases from J, leaving 14 bases between. Looked up from germline, CDR1 is SGHNT and CDR2 is YYREEE (reference sequence). This chain's CDR3 is CASSSGELGQPQHF. The CDR3 coding sequence is TGTGCCAGCAGCTCAGGGGAATTGGGCCAGCCCCAGCATTTT.

The chain combines TRBV5-1 with TRBJ1-1; 8 nucleotides align to TRBD1. The V gene's germline CDR1 is SGHRS and CDR2 YFSETQ. The V segment lost 4 bases and the J segment 6 bases; nucleotides outside the gene matches: 11. The CDR3 runs to 15 residues. DNA of the CDR3: TGCGCCAGCAGCGACGACGGCCAGGGGGCGTCTGAAGCTTTCTTT. As protein: CASSDDGQGASEAFF. The full variable domain, in which reference TRBV5-1 and TRBJ1-1 provide the parts outside the CDR3, is KAGVTQTPRYLIKTRGQQVTLSCSPISGHRSVSWYQQTPGQGLQFLFEYFSETQRNKGNFPGRFSGRQFSNSRSEMNVSTLELGDSALYLCASSDDGQGASEAFFGQGTRLTVV.

The chain combines TRBV7-9 with TRBJ2-3; D might be TRBD1 (6 bases). This CDR3 has 15 residues. Germline V CDR1 and CDR2: SEHNR, FQNEAQ (reference sequence). V lost 5 bases to trimming and J lost 3 bases, with 15 bases between them. The DNA for the CDR3 is TGTGCCAGCAGCCCACAGGGTTGGGGTACAGATACGCAGTATTTT. Protein sequence: CASSPQGWGTDTQYF.

The chain has TRBV30 and TRBJ2-3; D is unresolved. V lost 2 bases and J lost 3, with 9 bases in between. Germline CDR1 GTSNPN, CDR2 SVGIG (reference sequence). The CDR3 consists of 13 residues. CDR3 bases: TGTGCCTGGAGTCTGAGCCGAACAGATACGCAGTATTTT. It is translated as CAWSLSRTDTQYF.

The rearrangement joins TRBV19 to TRBJ1-5; 7 bases match TRBD1. The germline CDR1 and CDR2 sequences are LNHDA and SQIVND (reference sequence). The CDR3 extends over 17 amino acids. The V and J ends lost 7 bases and 3 bases, in that order; junction bases with no gene match: 15. The CDR3 DNA reads as TGTGCCAGTACTCCTCCCTCAGGGGGTTTGAACAATCAGCCCCAGCATTTT. It specifies CASTPPSGGLNNQPQHF.

The chain couples TRBV6-5 to TRBJ1-5, with a possible D match to TRBD1 (5 bases). Trimming stripped 5 bases from V and 4 bases from J, with 15 bases between. CDR3 length: 15 residues. CDR1 and CDR2 (germline): MNHEY, SVGAGI. The CDR3, as DNA: TGTGCCAGCAGTGTGACGGGACTTTTTAATCAGCCCCAGCATTTT. The encoded protein is CASSVTGLFNQPQHF.

The chain has TRBV19 and TRBJ1-5; D uncertain. Per the germline V gene, CDR1 is LNHDA and CDR2 is SQIVND (reference sequence). The CDR3 is 12 amino acids. V gave up 3 bases and J gave up 9 bases, with 9 bases separating them. This CDR3 reads CASSIARGPQHF. The CDR3 DNA is TGTGCCAGTAGTATCGCCCGGGGGCCCCAGCATTTT.

This clone was seen a handful of times. The chain is built from TRBV7-9 and TRBJ1-5, with 10 nucleotides matching TRBD1. Germline CDR1 is SEHNR and CDR2 is FQNEAQ (reference sequence). CDR3 length: 12 residues. The V and J ends lost 4 bases and 9 bases, in that order; junction bases with no gene match: 0. As DNA, the CDR3 is TGTGCCAGCAGCTGGGACAGGGGGCCCCAGCATTTT. Its protein is CASSWDRGPQHF.

The chain uses TRBV11-3 and TRBJ1-2; D unresolved. Between the trimmed V and J ends, which lost 6 bases and 1 base, there was a span of 12 bases. Germline assignment: CDR1 SGHNT and CDR2 YENEEA. The CDR3 spans 14 residues. The CDR3 DNA sequence: TGTGCCAGCAGTCCAGGAGCGGATAACTATGGCTACACCTTC. The encoded protein is CASSPGADNYGYTF. Combining the CDR3 with reference TRBV11-3 and TRBJ1-2 gives the whole variable domain EAGVVQSPRYKIIEKKQPVAFWCNPISGHNTLYWYLQNLGQGPELLIRYENEEAVDDSQLPKDRFSAERLKGVDSTLKIQPAELGDSAVYLCASSPGADNYGYTFGSGTRLTVV.

This clone was recorded only once. The gene calls are TRBV7-9 and TRBJ2-7, with D possibly being TRBD2 (5 bases). Deletions cut 5 bases from V and 2 bases from J, with 16 bases between. The CDR3 covers 15 residues. Germline values: CDR1 SEHNR, CDR2 FQNEAQ (reference sequence). The CDR3, as DNA: TGTGCCAGCAGCCCGATTTTGAGCGGAGCCTACGAGCAGTACTTC. This encodes CASSPILSGAYEQYF.

The chain joins TRBV9 to TRBJ1-6, with no clear D. Germline-derived CDR1 and CDR2 are SGDLS and YYNGEE. The CDR3 has 13 amino acids. Deletions cut 1 base from V and 8 bases from J, with 7 bases between. CDR3 sequence (DNA): TGTGCCAGCAGCGTAAGAGTGGATTCACCCCTCCACTTT. It specifies CASSVRVDSPLHF.

V and J are TRBV7-3 and TRBJ1-2; D gene uncertain. Germline lookup yields CDR1 SGHTA and CDR2 FQGTGA. Trimming took 1 base from V and 6 from J, leaving 9 bases between them. The CDR3 contains 13 residues. This CDR3 reads CASSLSAGNGYTF. The CDR3 DNA sequence: TGTGCCAGCAGCTTAAGCGCGGGGAATGGCTACACCTTC.

This clone occurred a few times. The V call is TRBV30, the J call TRBJ2-3; 7 nucleotides align to TRBD1. Unmatched junction bases numbered 10, after V lost 4 bases and J lost 6 bases. The CDR3 is 14 amino acids. Germline CDR1 GTSNPN, CDR2 SVGIG (reference sequence). The CDR3: CAWNIGGHLDTQYF. Here the CDR3 DNA reads TGTGCCTGGAACATAGGGGGCCATCTGGATACGCAGTATTTT.

The genes are TRBV29-1 and TRBJ2-3; 10 positions match TRBD1. The CDR3 is 16 amino acids. With 3 bases clipped from V and 0 bases from J, the junction kept 6 bases outside the gene matches. Per the germline V gene, CDR1 is SQVTM and CDR2 is ANQGSEA. CDR3 residues: CSVESLGQGSTDTQYF. In DNA, the CDR3 is TGCAGCGTTGAGTCCCTGGGACAGGGGAGCACAGATACGCAGTATTTT.

The V gene is TRBV9, the J gene TRBJ2-7, with 13 positions matching TRBD2. The CDR3 runs 15 residues. Germline CDR1 and CDR2: SGDLS and YYNGEE. The V and J ends lost 3 bases and 5 bases, in that order; junction bases with no gene match: 5. CDR3 in DNA: TGTGCCAGCAGCGCCGGGACTAGCGGGGCCCACGAGCAGTACTTC. It translates to CASSAGTSGAHEQYF.

This rearrangement joins TRBV11-3 to TRBJ1-3; possibly TRBD1 for D (6 bases). The V end was cut by 5 bases, the J end by 4 bases, with 12 bases between. This CDR3 has 14 amino acids. CDR1 SGHNT and CDR2 YENEEA come from the germline V gene. This CDR3 reads CASSPSGQGNTIYF. Written as DNA, the CDR3 is TGTGCCAGCAGCCCAAGTGGACAGGGAAACACCATATATTTT.

This chain links TRBV29-1 with TRBJ1-2; D possibly corresponds to TRBD1 (5 bases). This CDR3 region has 14 residues. Trimming removed 4 bases at V and 1 base at J, with 13 bases between. The V gene's germline CDR1 is SQVTM and CDR2 ANQGSEA. This CDR3 reads CSVARGGGNYGYTF. In nucleotides, the CDR3 is TGCAGCGTTGCCCGCGGGGGTGGTAACTATGGCTACACCTTC.